Presented here are 10 T cell receptor beta chains from one specimen sequenced in a study of cytomegalovirus exposure and HLA in healthy donors. The PCR was carried out with 60 Vbeta primers and 13 Jbeta primers. The data were produced by immunoSEQ multiplex PCR, yet TCRdb's version contains in-frame clones alone and is incomplete. The sample has over 200,000 clones; around 75% are singletons. The sample consisted of PBMCs. The receptors stem from a woman younger than 45 in good health and CMV-seronegative.

This clone appeared a single time. The chain couples TRBV6-6 to TRBJ1-1, with 7 bases that match TRBD1. V was pared by 6 bases and J by 3 bases, with 10 bases of the junction left unmatched. This CDR3 comprises 15 residues. Germline CDR1 and CDR2: MNHNY and SVGAGI (reference sequence). CDR3 nucleotide sequence: TGTGCCAGCAGGGAGACAGGGATTAAGGACACTGAAGCTTTCTTT. This translates into CASRETGIKDTEAFF.

The chain combines TRBV6-6 with TRBJ2-1; TRBD2 matches at 9 bases. After removal of 5 bases from V and 7 bases from J, the junction contained 12 bases not matched to a gene. Germline CDR1 MNHNY, CDR2 SVGAGI (reference sequence). The CDR3 covers 16 residues. CDR3 residues: CASSKRGLASGNEQFF. Written as DNA, the CDR3 is TGTGCCAGCAGTAAACGTGGACTAGCGAGCGGGAATGAGCAGTTCTTC.

In DNA, the CDR3 is TGCAGCGTTGAAGACTGGACTAGCGGGAGGGCCCCCTACAATGAGCAGTTCTTC. Translation gives CSVEDWTSGRAPYNEQFF. The chain uses TRBV29-1 and TRBJ2-1, with 15 positions matching TRBD2. Germline-derived CDR1 and CDR2 are SQVTM and ANQGSEA. The length of the CDR3 is 18 residues. V lost 0 bases to trimming and J lost 2 bases; unmatched junction nucleotides: 5.

J is TRBJ1-1 and V is TRBV29-1, with 8 bases lining up with TRBD1. Germline assignment: CDR1 SQVTM and CDR2 ANQGSEA. The length of the CDR3 is 13 residues. With 5 bases clipped from V and 5 bases from J, the junction kept 7 bases outside the gene matches. The CDR3 loop is CSVPPGGGTEAFF. The CDR3 DNA is TGCAGCGTTCCACCAGGGGGCGGGACTGAAGCTTTCTTT.

This chain connects TRBV30 to TRBJ1-5, with D possibly being TRBD1 (5 bases). The V gene's germline CDR1 is GTSNPN and CDR2 SVGIG (reference sequence). Trimming took off 0 bases at V and 0 bases at J, with 15 bases between the two ends. The CDR3 is 17 amino acids. The CDR3 DNA sequence: TGTGCCTGGAGTGTAAGGAGGGGTCCGGGTAGCAATCAGCCCCAGCATTTT. It codes for CAWSVRRGPGSNQPQHF. Full variable domain (remainder filled in from reference TRBV30 and TRBJ1-5): SQTIHQWPATLVQPVGSPLSLECTVEGTSNPNLYWYRQAAGRGLQLLFYSVGIGQISSEVPQNLSASRPQDRQFILSSKKLLLSDSGFYLCAWSVRRGPGSNQPQHFGDGTRLSIL.

The chain employs TRBV29-1 and TRBJ2-7, with a tentative D call TRBD1 (5 bases). CDR3 length equals 14 residues. Deletions cut 6 bases from V and 4 bases from J, with 19 bases between. In germline, CDR1 is SQVTM, CDR2 ANQGSEA. The DNA of the CDR3 is TGCAGCGTCGGACAAGGAATATCCTCTTACGAGCAGTACTTC. It encodes CSVGQGISSYEQYF.

The chain joins TRBV29-1 to TRBJ1-1; maybe TRBD1 (6 bases). The V end was cut by 6 bases, the J end by 3 bases, with 17 bases between. CDR3 length: 14 amino acids. Germline V CDR1 and CDR2: SQVTM, ANQGSEA. The CDR3 sequence is CSVNRVGVDTEAFF. The CDR3 DNA sequence: TGCAGCGTGAACAGGGTCGGGGTGGACACTGAAGCTTTCTTT.

The chain combines TRBV15 with TRBJ1-1; D may be TRBD1 (6 bases). CDR1 and CDR2 from the germline V gene are LNHNV and YYDKDF (reference sequence). Trimming shortened V by 3 bases and J by 11 bases, and 13 bases separated the two germline ends. The CDR3 sequence is 12 residues long. CDR3: CATSRVGQVAFF. CDR3 nucleotides: TGTGCCACCAGCAGGGTGGGACAAGTGGCTTTCTTT. The full variable domain, with the rest looked up from reference TRBV15 and TRBJ1-1, is DAMVIQNPRYQVTQFGKPVTLSCSQTLNHNVMYWYQQKSSQAPKLLFHYYDKDFNNEADTPDNFQSRRPNTSFCFLDIRSPGLGDTAMYLCATSRVGQVAFFGQGTRLTVV.

V and J are TRBV6-5 and TRBJ1-1; D unclear. The V end lost 5 bases, the J end lost 4 bases, and 14 bases lay between the germline ends. Looked up from germline, CDR1 is MNHEY and CDR2 is SVGAGI. The CDR3 extends over 14 amino acids. CDR3 sequence reads: CASSVERLSTEAFF. The CDR3 coding sequence is TGTGCCAGCAGTGTGGAGAGACTGAGCACTGAAGCTTTCTTT.

The chain couples TRBV5-1 to TRBJ2-7; 8 bases match TRBD2. Looked up from germline, CDR1 is SGHRS and CDR2 is YFSETQ. Trimming took 3 bases from V and 2 from J; bases not matched to a gene: 4. The CDR3 is 14 residues long. The CDR3, as DNA: TGCGCCAGCAGCTCCACTAGCGGCCCCTACGAGCAGTACTTC. Amino acid sequence: CASSSTSGPYEQYF.